This T cell receptor (beta chain) appears in the sequencing data of a study of cytomegalovirus exposure and HLA in healthy donors. Sequenced by immunoSEQ multiplex PCR; TCRdb stores in-frame clones only, minus some. The sample carries roughly 250,000 clones, about 87% recorded once. With 2 bases removed from V and 4 bases from J, the gap between germline ends came to 6 bases. The CDR3 runs to 13 residues. Germline CDR1 is MRHNA and CDR2 is SNTAGT. This clone was seen a single time. The J gene is TRBJ2-1, the V gene TRBV6-4; unclear D gene. Material for sequencing was PBMCs. The TCR was taken from a man aged 18 to 29 in good health and CMV-seronegative. Here the CDR3 reads CASSDRAYNEQFF. CDR3 nucleotides: TGTGCCAGCAGTGACCGCGCGTACAATGAGCAGTTCTTC.